This T cell receptor (beta chain) was identified during a study of human T cells and chemical hapten exposure. In the study overall: Scalp application of diphenylcyclopropenone was performed weekly in patients across the entire approximately 24-week study. General study results and limits: Expanded TCRs grouped into significantly more large CDR3 similarity clusters than controls produced.

This clonotype was recorded many times. Antigen: not known. Separate cDNA molecules received unique molecular identifiers, which the library attached to them. TCRdb reanalysed the RACE reads using MiXCR and keeps one entry per CDR3 protein. The sample holds around 75,000 distinct CDR3 sequences, 12% seen once. CDR3 length equals 14 residues. The V gene's germline CDR1 is SGHVS and CDR2 FNYEAQ. The V and J ends lost 1 base and 4 bases respectively, with 8 bases between them. The time point here: patch test 1, 2 weeks after DPC sensitization. Treatment reported: therapeutic diphenylcyclopropenone sensitization with weekly scalp DPC.

The clonotype was recovered from a woman aged 55-70 years with alopecia areata. Some clones in this sample may be carry-over from other donors' samples. The chain recombines TRBV7-6 with TRBJ1-5; no clear D gene. The source material was whole blood, sampled in connection with sensitization to the hapten diphenylcyclopropenone (DPC). The CDR3 spells CASSLEKGNQPQHF. CDR3 nucleotides: TGTGCCAGCAGCTTAGAAAAGGGAAATCAGCCCCAGCATTTT.